This TCR beta chain was recovered during a study of blood T cell repertoires in COVID-19. Study details: Both acute and convalescent COVID-19 samples were obtained from the United States, Italy and Spain. Sample material is recorded as cDNA or gDNA derived from T cells, B-cell-depleted T cells, or PBMCs.

Per the authors' pipeline: Amplification with reference gene primers provided the estimates of nucleated cell counts. TCRdb's copy holds only in-frame clones and misses some; the assay was immunoSEQ multiplex PCR. The V and J calls and clone size are taken from that table; D and trimming were inferred from the DNA. The table shows approximately 260,000 clones, with about nine tenths occurring only once. The receptor was isolated from a man in his 60s who had recovered from COVID-19. The sample was peripheral blood.

CDR3 sequence reads: CASSSDRGRGEQFF. CDR3 coding DNA: TGTGCCAGCAGTTCCGACAGGGGAAGGGGTGAGCAGTTCTTC. This chain uses TRBV6-5 with TRBJ2-1; 8 nucleotides match TRBD1. CDR3 length: 14 amino acids. CDR1 and CDR2 from the germline V gene are MNHEY and SVGAGI. J lost 9 bases, V lost 4 bases, and 8 bases had no gene match.